The 20 T cell receptor beta chains given below trace back to one sample, sequenced in a study of T-cell memory formation after mild COVID-19 (dated by TCRdb to the early 2020s). Libraries were made using 5' RACE. The instrument given in TCRdb is Illumina NovaSeq 6000. TCRdb reanalyzed the raw reads on its own, using fastp at Q25 for trimming and MiXCR for clone calling, and kept in-frame beta chains. Each CDR3 protein gets just one entry, which takes the most common genes and DNA from the rows behind it. Here the sample has more than 300,000 distinct CDR3 sequences; about 13% occur a single time. The ten largest clones take up 21% of the sample. The specimen was PBMCs or a T cell subset sorted from them (not recorded which). The receptor set was obtained from a man younger than 35 who had mild COVID-19 (a few samples of this study predate the infection). The sample titles of this study are shuffled in the database, so cell type and time point are left out; the donor was told from shared clones.

This clonotype was counted only a few times. The rearrangement uses TRBV10-2 and TRBJ1-5, with 7 bases that match TRBD1. CDR3 length: 15 amino acids. The trim removed 7 bases at V and 4 bases at J, leaving 10 bases unmatched. CDR1 and CDR2 from the germline V gene are WSHSY and SAAADI. CDR3 loop: CASKLAGQSNQPQHF. As DNA, the CDR3 is TGCGCCAGCAAACTGGCGGGACAGTCAAATCAGCCCCAGCATTTT.

This clonotype showed up many times. The chain recombines TRBV7-3 with TRBJ2-3; D remains ambiguous. Trimming took 5 bases from V and 1 from J, leaving 4 bases between them. The CDR3 has 12 residues. In germline, CDR1 is SGHTA, CDR2 FQGTGA. In DNA, the CDR3 is TGTGCCAGCAGCCCCGGCACAGATACGCAGTATTTT. Translation gives CASSPGTDTQYF.

The chain combines TRBV5-1 with TRBJ2-1; TRBD2 agrees at 12 bases. V dropped 4 bases and J dropped 4; count of bases not matched to a gene: 12. CDR3 length: 18 residues. In germline, CDR1 is SGHRS, CDR2 YFSETQ. In DNA form, the CDR3 reads TGCGCCAGCAGCCCTCATTTGGGACTAGCGGGCCGTTACAATGAGCAGTTCTTC. Amino acid sequence: CASSPHLGLAGRYNEQFF.

This clonotype was seen a handful of times. The genes are TRBV20-1 and TRBJ1-2; D not certain. V was clipped by 5 bases and J by 2 bases, with 6 bases between them. Germline CDR1 reads DFQATT; CDR2 reads SNEGSKA (reference sequence). The CDR3 spans 11 residues. The CDR3 nucleotides are TGCAGTGCTCCCCAAAACTATGGCTACACCTTC. It is translated as CSAPQNYGYTF.

This clonotype was detected a few times. CDR3 loop: CASSDGEGAGANVLTF. The CDR3 DNA sequence: TGTGCCAGCAGCGATGGGGAGGGCGCTGGGGCCAACGTCCTGACTTTC. The chain recombines TRBV7-2 with TRBJ2-6, with 7 bases matching TRBD2. Trimming removed 5 bases from V and 2 bases from J; junction bases left unmatched: 6. The germline V gene encodes CDR1 SGHTA and CDR2 FQGNSA. CDR3 length: 16 amino acids.

The CDR3 is CASSPPGTSSYNEQFF. The CDR3 DNA follows: TGTGCCAGCAGCCCCCCCGGGACTAGTTCCTACAATGAGCAGTTCTTC. J is TRBJ2-1 and V is TRBV3-1; 8 bases are shared with TRBD2. CDR1 and CDR2 (germline): LGHDT, YNNKEL (reference sequence). CDR3 length equals 16 residues. V lost 4 bases to trimming and J lost 1 base; unmatched junction nucleotides: 6.

The J gene is TRBJ2-1, the V gene TRBV18, with 7 nucleotides matching TRBD1. Trimming removed 1 base from V and 9 bases from J; junction bases left unmatched: 3. Germline loops: CDR1 KGHSH, CDR2 LQKENI. The CDR3 spans 13 residues. The CDR3 is CASSPLNRGEQFF. The DNA for the CDR3 is TGTGCCAGCTCACCACTGAACAGGGGTGAGCAGTTCTTC.

The chain combines TRBV6-5 with TRBJ2-4; TRBD1 matches at 10 bases. V lost 5 bases to trimming and J lost 4 bases; unmatched junction nucleotides: 11. The CDR3 has 17 amino acids. From germline, CDR1 is MNHEY and CDR2 SVGAGI. The chain's CDR3 is CASSETGGPYEKNIQYF. The CDR3 nucleotides read TGTGCCAGCAGTGAGACAGGGGGCCCTTATGAAAAAAACATTCAGTACTTC.

This clonotype was counted a few times. This chain uses TRBV4-3 with TRBJ2-3; D is perhaps TRBD1 (7 bases). There are 18 residues in the CDR3. Trimming took 1 base from V and 5 from J, leaving 22 bases between them. Per germline, CDR1 LGHNA and CDR2 YSLEER. In DNA, the CDR3 is TGCGCCAGCAGCCAAGGTGTGGTCCGACAGGGAGGTGGAGATACGCAGTATTTT. Protein: CASSQGVVRQGGGDTQYF.

The rearrangement uses TRBV4-3 and TRBJ1-2; D perhaps matches TRBD1 (5 bases). This CDR3 comprises 16 residues. In germline, CDR1 is LGHNA, CDR2 YSLEER. Trimming shortened V by 1 base and J by 8 bases, and 20 bases separated the two germline ends. The CDR3 sequence is CASSQGRDGRRGGYTF. The CDR3 nucleotides read TGCGCCAGCAGCCAAGGAAGGGACGGCCGTCGGGGAGGCTACACCTTC.

This clonotype was detected only a few times. Germline is not matched at one junction end, which may reflect a read error. The chain joins TRBV18 to TRBJ1-5; 7 nucleotides agree with TRBD1. Germline V gene data show CDR1 as KGHSH and CDR2 as LQKENI. This CDR3 has 18 residues. CDR3 protein: CASSKQGGDRVSNQTQHF. The DNA of the CDR3 is TGTGCCAGCTCAAAACAAGGGGGTGACAGGGTGAGCAATCAGACCCAGCATTTT.

This chain links TRBV5-6 with TRBJ2-7; 7 bases agree with TRBD1. V lost 4 bases and J lost 4; bases outside the gene matches: 8. CDR1 and CDR2 (germline): SGHDT, YYEEEE. The CDR3 length is 14 residues. DNA for the CDR3: TGTGCCAGCAGCCGTCGGGACAGCCATTACGAGCAGTACGTC. This sequence encodes CASSRRDSHYEQYV.

This clonotype was seen a few times. The rearrangement joins TRBV20-1 to TRBJ1-1; the D is unclear. CDR1 and CDR2 from the germline V gene are DFQATT and SNEGSKA (reference sequence). With 0 bases removed from V and 10 bases from J, the gap between germline ends came to 15 bases. This CDR3 has 13 residues. CDR3 bases: TGCAGTGCTAGAGATGCGGCGGATCTAGGAGCTTTCTTT. This gives the protein CSARDAADLGAFF.

This rearrangement joins TRBV4-2 to TRBJ2-4; 8 bases are shared with TRBD1. Germline values: CDR1 LGHNA, CDR2 YNFKEQ. Trimming at V came to 5 bases and at J to 0 bases, leaving 6 bases not matched to a gene. CDR3 length: 16 amino acids. The CDR3 DNA is TGTGCCAGCAGCGTGACAGGGGCTTTAGCCAAAAACATTCAGTACTTC. This encodes CASSVTGALAKNIQYF.

In DNA, the CDR3 is TGTGCCAGCAGTTTATCGGGCCCTAACTATGGCTACACCTTC. Encoded protein: CASSLSGPNYGYTF. J is TRBJ1-2 and V is TRBV12-3 or TRBV12-4; unclear D gene. The CDR3 totals 14 residues. The ends were cut back, 2 bases at V and 0 bases at J, with 7 bases in the middle.

The sample holds many counts of this clonotype. The CDR3, as DNA: TGTGCCAGCAGTTTATGGGACAGCGGTGGCTACACCTTC. This codes for CASSLWDSGGYTF. The rearrangement joins TRBV12-3 or TRBV12-4 to TRBJ1-2, with TRBD1 matching 7 bases. J was trimmed by 7 bases and V by 2 bases; bases with no gene match: 4. The CDR3 is 13 amino acids.

This clonotype was seen a few times. DNA of the CDR3: TGTGCCAGCAGCCTAACCCGGGGGTTTAATGAGCAGTTCTTC. Translation: CASSLTRGFNEQFF. The V call is TRBV5-6, the J call TRBJ2-1, with a weak D call TRBD2 (6 bases). This CDR3 spans 14 amino acids. Germline CDR1 is SGHDT and CDR2 is YYEEEE. Between the trimmed V and J ends, which lost 4 bases and 7 bases, there was a span of 15 bases.

This clonotype was observed many times. The chain recombines TRBV7-2 with TRBJ1-4, with D perhaps TRBD1 (5 bases). V was trimmed by 8 bases and J by 0 bases, leaving 7 bases between them. The CDR3 spans 13 residues. Germline CDR1 and CDR2: SGHTA and FQGNSA. The CDR3 DNA is TGTGCCAGCCAGACAGCAACTAATGAAAAACTGTTTTTT. Its protein is CASQTATNEKLFF.

This clonotype has just a few counts. This chain links TRBV29-1 with TRBJ2-5, with unresolved D. The ends were cut back, 7 bases at V and 7 bases at J, with 13 bases in the middle. The CDR3 contains 11 residues. Germline assignment: CDR1 SQVTM and CDR2 ANQGSEA. In nucleotides, the CDR3 is TGCAGCGCCATTATCCTTGGGACCCAGTACTTC. Translating gives CSAIILGTQYF.

The chain couples TRBV7-9 to TRBJ2-1, with D possibly TRBD2 on 5 matching bases. The V gene lost 2 bases and the J gene lost 5 bases, with 16 bases spanning the gap. Germline values: CDR1 SEHNR, CDR2 FQNEAQ (reference sequence). The CDR3 length is 16 residues. This CDR3 is CASSLSSLSGDNEQFF. CDR3 sequence (DNA): TGTGCCAGCAGCTTATCATCCCTTTCCGGGGACAATGAGCAGTTCTTC.